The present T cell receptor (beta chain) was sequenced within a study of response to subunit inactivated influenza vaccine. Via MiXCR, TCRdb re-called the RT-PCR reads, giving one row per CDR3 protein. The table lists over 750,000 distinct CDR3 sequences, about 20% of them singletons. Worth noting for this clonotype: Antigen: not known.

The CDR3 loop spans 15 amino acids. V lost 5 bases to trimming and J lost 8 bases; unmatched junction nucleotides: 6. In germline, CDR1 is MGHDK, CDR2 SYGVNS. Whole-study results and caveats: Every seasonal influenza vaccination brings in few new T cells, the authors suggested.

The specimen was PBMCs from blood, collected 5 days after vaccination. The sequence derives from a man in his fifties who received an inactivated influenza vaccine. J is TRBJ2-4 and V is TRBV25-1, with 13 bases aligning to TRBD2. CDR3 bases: TGTGCCAGCAGTCCCGGAGGACTAGCGGGAGACATTCAGTACTTC. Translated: CASSPGGLAGDIQYF.